This entry lists 10 T cell receptor beta chains sequenced from one sample in a study of post-analysis software for immune sequencing data. Study-wide results and caveats: Patients showed TRBV5-6, TRBV5-1 and TRBV20-1 among four to six TRBV segments more frequent than in controls.

Prepared TCR beta cDNA libraries contained unique molecular identifiers. TCRdb processed the PCR reads anew with MiXCR; each CDR3 protein has one entry. The table includes 700,000 to 800,000 distinct CDR3 sequences, less than 35% detected once. Which antigens these TCRs recognize remains unknown. The sample was blood. The receptors come from a girl aged 10 to 17 with multiple sclerosis.

This clonotype showed up just a few times. This chain joins TRBV7-2 and TRBJ2-3; 8 nucleotides align to TRBD1. Germline CDR1 and CDR2: SGHTA and FQGNSA. Trimming cost V 2 bases and J 3 bases; bases outside gene matches: 7. The CDR3 has 16 residues. In nucleotides, the CDR3 is TGTGCCAGCAGCTTACAGGGGGCGAGGGGAACAGATACGCAGTATTTT. Protein product: CASSLQGARGTDTQYF.

This chain connects TRBV9 to TRBJ1-2; 9 bases fit TRBD1. Losses at the gene ends were 3 bases for V and 11 bases for J; bases not matched to a gene: 14. This CDR3 is 15 amino acids long. Looked up from germline, CDR1 is SGDLS and CDR2 is YYNGEE. Here the CDR3 reads CASSGSSPLQGAYTF. In DNA form, the CDR3 reads TGTGCCAGCAGCGGGTCCTCCCCCCTACAGGGGGCTTACACCTTC.

As to this clonotype: A much larger clone lies one base from this, so it may be a read error. V and J are TRBV10-3 and TRBJ2-1; 8 bases fit TRBD2. The germline V gene has CDR1 ENHRY and CDR2 SYGVKD. The CDR3 consists of 13 residues. The CDR3, as DNA: TGTGCCACTGCTACTAGCGGCTACGATGAGCAGTTCTTC. Translation: CATATSGYDEQFF.

To note about this clonotype: The germline gene is not matched at one end of the junction; a read error may be the cause. V and J are TRBV28 and TRBJ2-7; perhaps D is TRBD1 or TRBD2 (5 bases each). Germline CDR1 reads MDHEN; CDR2 reads SYDVKM. The CDR3 spans 13 residues. The CDR3 sequence: CASSLGGSYERYF. As DNA, the CDR3 is TGTGCCAGCAGTTTAGGGGGATCCTACGAGCGGTACTTC.

This clonotype has just a few counts. This chain uses TRBV6-6 with TRBJ1-2; TRBD1 matches 7 bases. In germline, CDR1 is MNHNY, CDR2 SVGAGI (reference sequence). Trimming cost V 5 bases and J 4 bases; bases outside gene matches: 1. The CDR3 totals 12 residues. Written as DNA, the CDR3 is TGTGCCAGCAGTACAGGGGCCTATGGCTACACCTTC. Residues: CASSTGAYGYTF.

The chain couples TRBV20-1 to TRBJ2-7, with 7 bases that match TRBD1. The CDR3 is made up of 13 amino acids. V dropped 2 bases and J dropped 6; count of bases not matched to a gene: 7. Germline CDR1 is DFQATT and CDR2 is SNEGSKA (reference sequence). The CDR3 sequence is CSARLVRGSEQYF. Written as DNA, the CDR3 is TGCAGTGCTAGACTAGTCAGGGGGTCCGAGCAGTACTTC.

The chain links TRBV7-9 to TRBJ1-1; unclear D gene. Trimming removed 3 bases at V and 4 bases at J, with 9 bases between. Germline CDR1 and CDR2: SEHNR and FQNEAQ (reference sequence). The CDR3 has 13 amino acids. The CDR3 DNA is TGTGCCAGCAGCTTCCGGGGATCCACTGAAGCTTTCTTT. It is translated as CASSFRGSTEAFF.

The table lists this clonotype with a few counts. The V call is TRBV5-1, the J call TRBJ2-5; D is unclear. Looked up from germline, CDR1 is SGHRS and CDR2 is YFSETQ. The CDR3 spans 15 residues. The V end was cut by 0 bases, the J end by 5 bases, with 14 bases between. The CDR3 DNA is TGCGCCAGCAGCTTGGATGGTAGCCCCAGGGAGACCCAGTACTTC. Translated, it gives CASSLDGSPRETQYF. Together with reference TRBV5-1 and TRBJ2-5, the CDR3 gives the full variable domain: KAGVTQTPRYLIKTRGQQVTLSCSPISGHRSVSWYQQTPGQGLQFLFEYFSETQRNKGNFPGRFSGRQFSNSRSEMNVSTLELGDSALYLCASSLDGSPRETQYFGPGTRLLVL.

To note about this clonotype: One end of the junction fails to match germline, which may point to a read error. The CDR3 here is CASRDSNGVYGYTF. The CDR3 coding sequence is TGTGCCAGCAGGGACTCGAACGGGGTCTATGGCTACACCTTC. The chain has TRBV6-4 and TRBJ1-2, with D hard to call. The CDR3 spans 14 residues. In germline, CDR1 is MRHNA, CDR2 SNTAGT.

The genes are TRBV11-2 and TRBJ1-1; 7 bases align to TRBD1. In germline, CDR1 is SGHAT, CDR2 FQNNGV. This CDR3 has 11 amino acids. Trimming at V came to 4 bases and at J to 10 bases, leaving 3 bases not matched to a gene. CDR3 nucleotide sequence: TGTGCCAGCAGCTCCGCAGGGGGAGCTTTCTTT. This codes for CASSSAGGAFF.